One sample yielded the 5 T cell receptor beta chains listed below, sequenced in a study of immune cell composition in non-small cell lung cancer. The protocol was immunoSEQ multiplex PCR, while the TCRdb copy is restricted to in-frame clones and leaves out a portion. The sample includes around 4,800 clones, around 80% of them seen just once. What was sequenced was lung tumor tissue. Source of these receptors: a human donor with non-small cell lung cancer.

The V and J genes are TRBV2 and TRBJ2-3, with TRBD2 matching over 7 bases. This CDR3 has 15 residues. Germline CDR1 is SNHLY and CDR2 is FYNNEI. V dropped 2 bases and J dropped 4; count of bases not matched to a gene: 6. CDR3 sequence (DNA): TGTGCCAGCAGTGAACCGGGGGGTTTCGCAGATACGCAGTATTTT. It codes for CASSEPGGFADTQYF.

This clone was observed a single time. The CDR3 protein is CASSSAGTSRVTDTQYF. The CDR3 DNA follows: TGTGCCAGCAGCTCGGCCGGGACTAGTCGGGTCACAGATACGCAGTATTTT. The chain has TRBV11-2 and TRBJ2-3, with TRBD2 matching 8 bases. V lost 4 bases and J lost 2; bases outside the gene matches: 11. Germline V lookup: CDR1 SGHAT, CDR2 FQNNGV. The CDR3 has 17 amino acids.

For the CDR3, the DNA is TGTGCCAGCTCCTTATGGGGCCTCTACGAGCAGTACTTC. This sequence encodes CASSLWGLYEQYF. V and J are TRBV18 and TRBJ2-7; TRBD1 is a possible D gene (5 bases). The V end was cut by 6 bases, the J end by 3 bases, with 12 bases between. Germline V gene sequence: CDR1 KGHSH, CDR2 LQKENI. The CDR3 is made up of 13 amino acids. Drawing the rest from reference TRBV18 and TRBJ2-7, the complete variable domain is NAGVMQNPRHLVRRRGQEARLRCSPMKGHSHVYWYRQLPEEGLKFMVYLQKENIIDESGMPKERFSAEFPKEGPSILRIQQVVRGDSAAYFCASSLWGLYEQYFGPGTRLTVT.

V gene TRBV5-1 combines with J gene TRBJ1-2; D might be TRBD1 (6 bases). CDR3 length: 14 residues. In germline, CDR1 is SGHRS, CDR2 YFSETQ. The V and J ends lost 0 bases and 4 bases respectively, with 10 bases between them. The CDR3 DNA reads TGCGCCAGCAGCTTGGCCAGGGGAACCTATGGCTACACCTTC. This sequence encodes CASSLARGTYGYTF.

The rearrangement joins TRBV6-6 to TRBJ2-5, with 13 bases identical to TRBD2. Germline-derived CDR1 and CDR2 are MNHNY and SVGAGI (reference sequence). Trimming removed 6 bases from V and 3 bases from J; junction bases left unmatched: 4. The CDR3 sequence is 15 residues long. The CDR3 protein is CASRRGTSGEETQYF. For the CDR3, the DNA is TGTGCCAGCAGGCGAGGGACTAGCGGGGAAGAGACCCAGTACTTC.